This T cell receptor (beta chain) emerged from a study of neurological immune-mediated disorders. Study-level findings and limits: Private repertoires in all groups were suggested by the absence of shared CDR3 amino acid sequences among expanded clones across subjects. The study found the most TCR clonal expansion in HTLV-1-associated myelopathy and the least in multiple sclerosis, below healthy controls.

In TCRdb, the 5' RACE reads were re-called with MiXCR into one record per CDR3 protein. The sample records 55,000 to 70,000 distinct CDR3 sequences, about an eighth being singletons. This clonotype was counted between two and nine times. Its specificity is not known. Healthy controls were blood bank volunteers in Maryland, USA. Trimming pared 5 bases from V and 3 bases from J, leaving 11 bases between. There are 14 residues in the CDR3. Germline loops: CDR1 SGHNT, CDR2 YYREEE (reference sequence). This chain links TRBV5-4 with TRBJ2-2, with TRBD1 as a possible D gene (6 bases). The sequence derives from a man between 60 and 70 years old in good health. Sequencing input: PBMCs. Here the CDR3 reads CASRDSRYTGELFF. CDR3 sequence (DNA): TGTGCCAGCAGGGACAGCCGATACACCGGGGAGCTGTTTTTT.